Listed here are 27 T cell receptor beta chains from one sample, sequenced in a study. MiXCR was run by TCRdb on the RT-PCR reads, yielding one entry per CDR3 protein. The repertoire holds approximately 720,000 distinct CDR3 sequences, with approximately 15% as singletons. The specimen was memory CD4+ T cells from blood. The receptors stem from a female donor in good health, serving as a healthy control.

V gene TRBV5-4 combines with J gene TRBJ2-2; maybe TRBD2 (5 bases). V was cut by 4 bases and J by 6 bases, with 22 bases left in between. Germline V gives CDR1 SGHNT, CDR2 YYREEE (reference sequence). The CDR3 consists of 17 residues. The CDR3 here is CASSLGTGGSDAGELFF. CDR3 bases: TGTGCCAGCAGCCTAGGAACTGGTGGGAGTGATGCCGGGGAGCTGTTTTTT.

The chain is built from TRBV30 and TRBJ2-7; D is unclear. The germline CDR1 and CDR2 sequences are GTSNPN and SVGIG (reference sequence). V gave up 0 bases and J gave up 4 bases, with 7 bases separating them. This CDR3 spans 12 amino acids. CDR3 sequence (DNA): TGTGCCTGGAGTGTTGGGCTATACGAGCAGTACTTC. It yields the protein CAWSVGLYEQYF.

Turning to this clonotype: This sequence may be a read error, since a much larger clone differs from it by one base. V gene TRBV15 combines with J gene TRBJ2-4, with 7 bases identical to TRBD2. With V trimmed by 4 bases and J by 0 bases, 9 bases remained unmatched. This CDR3 comprises 17 residues. The germline V gene has CDR1 LNHNV and CDR2 YYDKDF (reference sequence). CDR3 sequence: CATSIPDGGRAKNIQYF. Here the CDR3 DNA reads TGTGCCACCAGCATACCTGACGGGGGGAGAGCCAAAAACATTCAGTACTTC.

This clonotype has more than one count but fewer than ten. V usage is TRBV10-3 and J usage is TRBJ1-6; 7 nucleotides line up with TRBD1. V lost 2 bases to trimming and J lost 10 bases; unmatched junction nucleotides: 5. CDR3 length: 14 residues. Per the germline V gene, CDR1 is ENHRY and CDR2 is SYGVKD. The CDR3 is CAISERQGESPLHF. The CDR3 DNA reads as TGTGCCATCAGTGAGCGACAGGGAGAATCACCCCTCCACTTT.

This clonotype was seen ten or more times. The chain recombines TRBV6-2 or TRBV6-3 with TRBJ2-7; tentatively, D is TRBD2 (5 bases). Germline V gene data show CDR1 as MNHEY and CDR2 as SVGEGT. The CDR3 runs to 16 residues. Between the trimmed V and J ends, which lost 2 bases and 0 bases, there was a span of 14 bases. DNA for the CDR3: TGTGCCAGCAGTTACGATCGCGGGTGGAGCTCCTACGAGCAGTACTTC. It yields the protein CASSYDRGWSSYEQYF.

The chain has TRBV5-1 and TRBJ1-6; 10 bases align to TRBD1. CDR1 and CDR2 from the germline V gene are SGHRS and YFSETQ. J gave up 7 bases and V 1 base, and 5 bases lay outside the gene matches. The CDR3 length is 16 residues. CDR3 residues: CASSLHSDRGNSPLHF. The CDR3 DNA follows: TGCGCCAGCAGCTTGCATTCGGACAGGGGGAATTCACCCCTCCACTTT.

The chain carries TRBV5-1 and TRBJ2-7, with D perhaps TRBD1 (5 bases). Trimming stripped 0 bases from V and 6 bases from J, with 13 bases between. The germline CDR1 and CDR2 sequences are SGHRS and YFSETQ. The CDR3 is made up of 14 amino acids. The CDR3 sequence: CASSLDPAGREQYF. Here the CDR3 DNA reads TGCGCCAGCAGCTTGGATCCAGCAGGGCGCGAGCAGTACTTC.

This clonotype was observed at least ten times. The CDR3 DNA reads TGTGCCAGCAGTTACTCGTGGGGACAGGGGAAAGAAGCTTTCTTT. Translated, it gives CASSYSWGQGKEAFF. The rearrangement uses TRBV6-5 and TRBJ1-1; 10 bases match TRBD1. This CDR3 has 15 residues. J gave up 8 bases and V 0 bases, and 6 bases lay outside the gene matches. Looked up from germline, CDR1 is MNHEY and CDR2 is SVGAGI.

The chain has TRBV24-1 and TRBJ2-3; D is ambiguous. Trimming took 3 bases from V and 4 from J, leaving 19 bases between them. Germline V CDR1 and CDR2: KGHDR, SFDVKD. There are 17 residues in the CDR3. CDR3 residues: CATSDPAGQKGADTQYF. CDR3 sequence (DNA): TGTGCCACCAGTGATCCAGCCGGGCAGAAGGGCGCAGATACGCAGTATTTT.

The chain has TRBV20-1 and TRBJ2-3; TRBD1 is a possible D gene (6 bases). Trimming removed 8 bases from V and 5 bases from J, with 14 bases in between. Germline loops: CDR1 DFQATT, CDR2 SNEGSKA (reference sequence). The CDR3 is 12 residues long. CDR3 nucleotide sequence: TGCAGTACTCCAACAGGGAAAGATACGCAGTATTTT. Translated, it gives CSTPTGKDTQYF.

This clonotype was detected only a few times. This chain links TRBV7-9 with TRBJ2-7; 7 bases are a match to TRBD1. This CDR3 comprises 16 residues. Germline loops: CDR1 SEHNR, CDR2 FQNEAQ (reference sequence). Trimming cost V 4 bases and J 2 bases; bases outside gene matches: 11. CDR3 sequence reads: CASSWGTDTNPYEQYF. CDR3 DNA: TGTGCCAGCAGCTGGGGGACAGATACTAACCCCTACGAGCAGTACTTC.

V gene TRBV6-6 combines with J gene TRBJ2-7, with TRBD2 matching over 10 bases. The CDR3 totals 15 residues. Trimming removed 7 bases from V and 3 bases from J; junction bases left unmatched: 9. The V gene's germline CDR1 is MNHNY and CDR2 SVGAGI (reference sequence). This CDR3 is CASTDRTSGNYEQYF. The CDR3 DNA is TGTGCCAGCACCGACAGGACTAGCGGAAACTACGAGCAGTACTTC.

This clonotype was counted many times. V is TRBV20-1 and J is TRBJ1-3; D perhaps matches TRBD1 (6 bases). This CDR3 spans 13 amino acids. CDR1 and CDR2 from the germline V gene are DFQATT and SNEGSKA (reference sequence). The germline V and J ends were trimmed by 3 bases and 8 bases, with 14 bases remaining between them. The CDR3 sequence: CSASRQGLDTIYF. The CDR3 nucleotides are TGCAGTGCTAGTAGGCAGGGGTTAGACACCATATATTTT.

The chain has TRBV6-2 or TRBV6-3 and TRBJ2-3; possible D gene TRBD2, 6 bases. CDR1 is MNHEY and CDR2 is SVGEGT in the germline V gene. The CDR3 sequence is 17 residues long. V was shortened by 0 bases and J by 2 bases, with 15 bases between the two germline ends. Written as DNA, the CDR3 is TGTGCCAGCAGTTACTCGGCAGCGGGTTACTACACAGATACGCAGTATTTT. This gives the protein CASSYSAAGYYTDTQYF.

The V call is TRBV7-9, the J call TRBJ2-7; D is possibly TRBD2 (6 bases). The germline gives CDR1 SEHNR, CDR2 FQNEAQ (reference sequence). Trimming cost V 1 base and J 1 base, with 17 bases left between them. This CDR3 spans 17 amino acids. CDR3 in amino acids: CASSLGRGGKGSYEQYF. CDR3 coding DNA: TGTGCCAGCAGCTTAGGGCGCGGCGGGAAGGGGTCCTACGAGCAGTACTTC. Full variable domain (remainder filled in from reference TRBV7-9 and TRBJ2-7): DTGVSQNPRHKITKRGQNVTFRCDPISEHNRLYWYRQTLGQGPEFLTYFQNEAQLEKSRLLSDRFSAERPKGSFSTLEIQRTEQGDSAMYLCASSLGRGGKGSYEQYFGPGTRLTVT.

The rearrangement uses TRBV9 and TRBJ1-2; TRBD1 is a possible D gene (6 bases). Germline CDR1 is SGDLS and CDR2 is YYNGEE. Deletions cut 0 bases from V and 8 bases from J, with 14 bases between. CDR3 length: 14 amino acids. CDR3 loop: CASSVEGDTRGYTF. CDR3 DNA sequence: TGTGCCAGCAGCGTAGAGGGGGACACACGAGGCTACACCTTC. Combining the CDR3 with reference TRBV9 and TRBJ1-2 gives the whole variable domain DSGVTQTPKHLITATGQRVTLRCSPRSGDLSVYWYQQSLDQGLQFLIQYYNGEERAKGNILERFSAQQFPDLHSELNLSSLELGDSALYFCASSVEGDTRGYTFGSGTRLTVV.

This chain links TRBV3-1 with TRBJ1-4; a weak D match, TRBD1 (5 bases). The CDR3 loop spans 17 amino acids. Germline CDR1 LGHDT, CDR2 YNNKEL (reference sequence). V was shortened by 2 bases and J by 5 bases, with 18 bases between the two germline ends. The CDR3 spells CASSQSDPGRRNEKLFF. The CDR3 nucleotides are TGTGCCAGCAGCCAAAGCGATCCGGGACGGCGGAATGAAAAACTGTTTTTT.

The chain links TRBV7-9 to TRBJ2-5; 13 nucleotides agree with TRBD2. Germline values: CDR1 SEHNR, CDR2 FQNEAQ (reference sequence). The junction had 16 bases not matched to a gene; V was cut back by 5 bases and J by 4 bases. This CDR3 is built from 19 residues. The CDR3 protein is CASSPQRTSGSRGGETQYF. In nucleotides, the CDR3 is TGTGCCAGCAGCCCACAACGGACTAGCGGGAGTAGGGGAGGAGAGACCCAGTACTTC.

J is TRBJ2-3 and V is TRBV4-3; TRBD2 agrees at 11 bases. V trimming: 0 bases; J trimming: 5 bases; junction bases outside the gene matches: 7. There are 17 residues in the CDR3. CDR1 is LGHNA and CDR2 is YSLEER in the germline V gene. CDR3: CASSQEYGLAGKDTQYF. The CDR3 nucleotides read TGCGCCAGCAGCCAAGAATATGGACTAGCGGGCAAAGATACGCAGTATTTT.

This clonotype came up many times. The chain joins TRBV4-3 to TRBJ1-1, with TRBD1 identical over 7 bases. CDR3 length: 13 amino acids. Trimming cost V 2 bases and J 4 bases; bases outside gene matches: 1. The germline V gene has CDR1 LGHNA and CDR2 YSLEER. The CDR3 here is CASSQSGGTEAFF. CDR3 bases: TGCGCCAGCAGCCAATCAGGGGGCACTGAAGCTTTCTTT.

The CDR3 bases are TGCAGTGCTAGAGAGAAATATGGCTACACCTTC. Its translation: CSAREKYGYTF. V usage is TRBV20-1 and J usage is TRBJ1-2; no clear D. The CDR3 sequence is 11 residues long. The V gene lost 0 bases and the J gene lost 5 bases, with 4 bases spanning the gap. Germline assignment: CDR1 DFQATT and CDR2 SNEGSKA (reference sequence).

The table lists this clonotype with a count of one. The chain employs TRBV5-4 and TRBJ1-2; the D is unclear. The CDR3 has 13 residues. V was cut by 5 bases and J by 7 bases, with 15 bases left in between. Germline V lookup: CDR1 SGHNT, CDR2 YYREEE (reference sequence). CDR3 protein: CASSSSGNPGYTF. The CDR3 DNA reads TGTGCCAGCAGTTCCTCGGGGAATCCTGGCTACACCTTC.

This clonotype showed up just a few times. The V and J genes are TRBV4-2 and TRBJ2-7; a possible D gene is TRBD2 (5 bases). Deletions cut 7 bases from V and 6 bases from J, with 19 bases between. This CDR3 region has 14 residues. The V gene's germline CDR1 is LGHNA and CDR2 YNFKEQ. The CDR3: CASTSGLPGGEQYF. In nucleotides, the CDR3 is TGTGCCAGCACCTCGGGGTTACCAGGTGGCGAGCAGTACTTC.

J is TRBJ2-7 and V is TRBV6-2 or TRBV6-3; TRBD2 might be the D (5 bases). V was shortened by 4 bases and J by 6 bases, with 16 bases between the two germline ends. Germline assignment: CDR1 MNHEY and CDR2 SVGEGT. This CDR3 comprises 14 residues. CDR3: CASSLTTLAGEQYF. Written as DNA, the CDR3 is TGTGCCAGCAGTTTAACGACCCTGGCGGGCGAGCAGTACTTC.

As to this clonotype: This may be a read error, as it is one base from a much larger clone. The CDR3 DNA sequence: TGTGCCAGCAGCTTAGTAGGGACAAGGTATCAGCCCCAGCATTTT. This sequence encodes CASSLVGTRYQPQHF. The chain couples TRBV7-2 to TRBJ1-5; the D gene is possibly TRBD1 (6 bases). This CDR3 region has 15 residues. Germline CDR1 SGHTA, CDR2 FQGNSA. V was trimmed by 1 base and J by 5 bases, leaving 12 bases between them.

The gene calls are TRBV5-1 and TRBJ2-7, with 8 bases identical to TRBD2. The germline V gene has CDR1 SGHRS and CDR2 YFSETQ. The CDR3 sequence is 14 residues long. The junction had 8 bases not matched to a gene; V was cut back by 5 bases and J by 4 bases. The DNA of the CDR3 is TGCGCCAGCAGGATCCCCGGACTAGCTTACGAGCAGTACTTC. Protein product: CASRIPGLAYEQYF. Full variable domain (rest looked up from reference TRBV5-1 and TRBJ2-7): KAGVTQTPRYLIKTRGQQVTLSCSPISGHRSVSWYQQTPGQGLQFLFEYFSETQRNKGNFPGRFSGRQFSNSRSEMNVSTLELGDSALYLCASRIPGLAYEQYFGPGTRLTVT.

This clonotype was detected many times. The V and J genes are TRBV20-1 and TRBJ2-1, with D unresolved. V lost 3 bases to trimming and J lost 5 bases, with 5 bases between them. The CDR3 contains 11 residues. Germline CDR1 and CDR2: DFQATT and SNEGSKA (reference sequence). In DNA form, the CDR3 reads TGCAGTGCTAGGCGAAACAATGAGCAGTTCTTC. Amino acids: CSARRNNEQFF.